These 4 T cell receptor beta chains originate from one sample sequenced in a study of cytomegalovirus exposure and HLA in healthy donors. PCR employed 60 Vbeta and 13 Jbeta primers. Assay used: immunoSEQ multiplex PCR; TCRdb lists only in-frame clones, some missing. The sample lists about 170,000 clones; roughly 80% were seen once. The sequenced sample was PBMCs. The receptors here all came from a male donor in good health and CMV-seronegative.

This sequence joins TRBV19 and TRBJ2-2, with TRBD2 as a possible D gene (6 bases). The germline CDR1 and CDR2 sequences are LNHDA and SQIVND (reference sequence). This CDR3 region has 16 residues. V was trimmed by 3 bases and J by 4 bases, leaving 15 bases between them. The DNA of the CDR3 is TGTGCCAGTAGTATGGGGGGAACATTGACCACCGGGGAGCTGTTTTTT. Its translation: CASSMGGTLTTGELFF.

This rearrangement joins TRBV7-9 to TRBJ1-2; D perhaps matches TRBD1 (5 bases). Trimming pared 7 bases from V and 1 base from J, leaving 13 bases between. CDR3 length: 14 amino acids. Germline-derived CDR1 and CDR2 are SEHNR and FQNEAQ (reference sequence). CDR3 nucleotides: TGTGCCAGCACCGACACAGGAGATAACTATGGCTACACCTTC. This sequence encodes CASTDTGDNYGYTF.

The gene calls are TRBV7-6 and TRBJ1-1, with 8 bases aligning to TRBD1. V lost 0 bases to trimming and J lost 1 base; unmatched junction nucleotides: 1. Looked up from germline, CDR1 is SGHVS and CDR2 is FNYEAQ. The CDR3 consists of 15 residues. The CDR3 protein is CASSLAGTGNTEAFF. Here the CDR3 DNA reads TGTGCCAGCAGCTTAGCGGGGACAGGGAACACTGAAGCTTTCTTT.

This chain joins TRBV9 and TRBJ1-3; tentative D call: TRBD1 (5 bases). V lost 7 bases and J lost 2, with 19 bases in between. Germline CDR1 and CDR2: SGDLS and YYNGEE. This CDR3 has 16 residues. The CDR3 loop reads CASGDPTGGAGNTIYF. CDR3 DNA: TGTGCCAGCGGGGACCCCACCGGGGGTGCTGGAAACACCATATATTTT. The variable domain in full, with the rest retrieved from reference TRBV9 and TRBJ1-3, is DSGVTQTPKHLITATGQRVTLRCSPRSGDLSVYWYQQSLDQGLQFLIQYYNGEERAKGNILERFSAQQFPDLHSELNLSSLELGDSALYFCASGDPTGGAGNTIYFGEGSWLTVV.